This T cell receptor (beta chain) appears in the sequencing data of a study of CD8 T cells in ankylosing spondylitis. Findings of the study overall: A TCR beta motif of 7 to 9 highly homologous variants seemed to mark ankylosing spondylitis blood.

This clonotype was detected many times. What it binds is unknown. Each CDR3 protein gets one entry after TCRdb re-called the 5' RACE reads with MiXCR. The table lists 500,000 to 650,000 distinct CDR3 sequences, roughly 5.2% of them singletons. This CDR3 is 12 amino acids long. Trimming removed 3 bases from V and 8 bases from J, with 8 bases in between. The V gene is TRBV12-3 or TRBV12-4, the J gene TRBJ2-1; the D is unclear. This TCR came from a male donor with ankylosing spondylitis. Input material: blood, either unsorted or a sorted T cell fraction (not recorded which). The DNA for the CDR3 is TGTGCCAGCAGTTTGAATGTGGATGAGCAGTTCTTC. Protein: CASSLNVDEQFF.